Reported below is one T cell receptor beta chain. Sample treatment: oral pan-JAK inhibitor, 5-10 mg twice daily. The data belong to a study of CD8+ T cells in alopecia areata. This CDR3 spans 14 amino acids. Trimming stripped 3 bases from V and 1 base from J, with 10 bases between. The germline V gene encodes CDR1 SGHAT and CDR2 FQNNGV. Once RNA had been extracted, it was reverse transcribed into cDNA to act as the sequencing template. Using immunoSEQ multiplex PCR, the repertoire was profiled, and TCRdb retains in-frame clones only, with some absent. The sample lists more than 200,000 clones, less than 50% occurring once.

This chain joins TRBV11-2 and TRBJ2-7, with D perhaps matching TRBD2 (5 bases). This clonotype was sampled from a human donor with alopecia areata. The sequencing used CD4+ T cells sorted from blood, collected at approximately week 36, from a patient treated with tofacitinib. The CDR3 DNA reads TGTGCCAGCAGCTTGACAAGCGGTTCCTACGAGCAGTACTTC. Protein sequence: CASSLTSGSYEQYF.